The present entry profiles one T cell receptor beta chain with its context. Its target is not known. The assay was immunoSEQ multiplex PCR, and TCRdb's table has in-frame clones only and misses some. The data show over 250,000 clones, about 87% seen once. Documented treatment: roughly 20 received Ad26.COV2.S at low or high dose, single or two shots; 5 received placebo; per-sample allocation not given. The samples date from day 63 after the first vaccine or placebo injection. An adult donor aged 18-55 years was enrolled in Boston. Germline V gene sequence: CDR1 GTSNPN, CDR2 SVGIG (reference sequence). The CDR3 totals 14 residues. J lost 5 bases, V lost 2 bases, and 7 bases had no gene match. The data were taken from a study of Ad26.COV2.S vaccination and SARS-CoV-2 variants. Study in general: By the intramuscular route, Ad26.COV2.S was given once, or twice 56 days apart. Notes on the study in general: Greater spike-specific TCR breadth was seen in vaccine recipients than in placebo recipients. Substantial breadth in spike-specific CD8+ and CD4+ T cell responses was reportedly seen after vaccination.

This rearrangement joins TRBV30 to TRBJ2-3, with 7 bases identical to TRBD2. This TCR was recovered from a person aged 18-60 years who received the Ad26.COV2.S COVID-19 vaccine or a placebo. The sample was peripheral blood, taken in a trial of Ad26.COV2.S vaccine versus placebo. This chain's CDR3 is CAWSKGLTRDTQYF. The CDR3 bases are TGTGCCTGGAGTAAGGGACTAACCAGAGATACGCAGTATTTT. Using reference TRBV30 and TRBJ2-3 for the parts outside the CDR3, the full variable domain is SQTIHQWPATLVQPVGSPLSLECTVEGTSNPNLYWYRQAAGRGLQLLFYSVGIGQISSEVPQNLSASRPQDRQFILSSKKLLLSDSGFYLCAWSKGLTRDTQYFGPGTRLTVL.